This T cell receptor (beta chain) was documented in a study of technical replicates of blood from a few donors. Germline V gene sequence: CDR1 LNHDA, CDR2 SQIVND (reference sequence). The CDR3 runs to 14 residues. J lost 9 bases, V lost 3 bases, and 7 bases had no gene match. Sequenced by immunoSEQ multiplex PCR; TCRdb stores in-frame clones only, minus some. The sample consists of almost 90,000 clones, 85% to 95% of them appearing once. This chain connects TRBV19 to TRBJ2-1, with 8 bases matching TRBD2. Sample: T cells isolated from PBMCs. The origin of this receptor is a human donor in good health. The CDR3 bases are TGTGCCAGTAGTATGTTCGGGAGGGACGGTGAGCAGTTCTTC. It is translated as CASSMFGRDGEQFF.